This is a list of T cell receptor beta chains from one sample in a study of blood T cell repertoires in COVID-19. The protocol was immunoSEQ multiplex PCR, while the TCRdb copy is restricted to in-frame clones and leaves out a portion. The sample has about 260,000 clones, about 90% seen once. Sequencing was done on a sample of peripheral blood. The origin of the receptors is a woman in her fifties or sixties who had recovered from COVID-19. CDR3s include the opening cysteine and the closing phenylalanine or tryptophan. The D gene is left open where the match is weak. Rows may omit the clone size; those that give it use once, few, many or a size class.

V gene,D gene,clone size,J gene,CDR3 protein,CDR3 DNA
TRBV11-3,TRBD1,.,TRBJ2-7,CASSIGQGKTGEQYF,TGTGCCAGCAGTATAGGACAGGGCAAAACGGGCGAGCAGTACTTC
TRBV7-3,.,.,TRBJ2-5,CASSLGPQGSQETQYF,TGTGCCAGCAGCTTGGGGCCTCAGGGTAGCCAAGAGACCCAGTACTTC
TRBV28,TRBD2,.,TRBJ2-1,CASSSGLAEPNEQFF,TGTGCCAGCAGTTCCGGACTAGCGGAGCCAAATGAGCAGTTCTTC
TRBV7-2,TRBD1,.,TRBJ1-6,CASSLVWGTGAYNSPLHF,TGTGCCAGCAGCTTAGTTTGGGGGACAGGAGCTTATAATTCACCCCTCCACTTT
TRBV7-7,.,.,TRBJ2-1,CASSSPGISYNEQFF,TGTGCTAGCAGCTCCCCCGGGATCTCCTACAATGAGCAGTTCTTC
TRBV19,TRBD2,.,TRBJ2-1,CASSFSGLAGGYNEQFF,TGTGCCAGTAGTTTCTCTGGACTAGCGGGAGGCTACAATGAGCAGTTCTTC
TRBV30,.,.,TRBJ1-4,CAWVRAGHYTTTNEKLFF,TGTGCCTGGGTTCGCGCAGGGCATTATACCACAACTAATGAAAAACTGTTTTTT
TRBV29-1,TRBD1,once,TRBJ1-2,CSVEVRDRGSGYGYTF,TGCAGCGTTGAAGTCCGGGACAGGGGATCCGGCTATGGCTACACCTTC
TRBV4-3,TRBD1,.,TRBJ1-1,CASSQVLDRAERAFF,TGCGCCAGCAGCCAAGTCCTGGACAGGGCAGAGCGGGCTTTCTTT
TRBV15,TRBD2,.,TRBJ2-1,CATSRSQELKRGGYNEQFF,TGTGCCACCAGCAGAAGTCAGGAGCTGAAGCGGGGGGGCTACAATGAGCAGTTCTTC
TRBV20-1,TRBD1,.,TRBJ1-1,CSASGGQGDTEAFF,TGCAGTGCTAGTGGAGGACAGGGAGACACTGAAGCTTTCTTT
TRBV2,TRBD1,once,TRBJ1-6,CASEGQAIYNSPLHF,TGTGCCAGTGAGGGACAGGCCATCTATAATTCACCCCTCCACTTT
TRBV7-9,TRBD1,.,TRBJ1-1,CASSFLDRGRGNTEAFF,TGTGCCAGCAGCTTCCTGGACAGGGGGCGCGGGAACACTGAAGCTTTCTTT
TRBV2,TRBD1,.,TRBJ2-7,CASSLGTGEVYEQYF,TGTGCCAGCAGTTTGGGGACAGGGGAGGTCTACGAGCAGTACTTC
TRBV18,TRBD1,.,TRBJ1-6,CASSSGGLRRESPLHF,TGTGCCAGCTCGTCAGGGGGCCTCCGCCGGGAATCACCCCTCCACTTT
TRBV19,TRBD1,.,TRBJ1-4,CASSRGGPATNEKLFF,TGTGCCAGTAGTCGAGGGGGCCCGGCAACTAATGAAAAACTGTTTTTT
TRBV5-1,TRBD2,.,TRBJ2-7,CASSLEPGLVGEQYF,TGCGCCAGCAGCTTGGAACCGGGACTAGTGGGCGAGCAGTACTTC
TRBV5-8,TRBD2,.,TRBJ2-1,CASSLASGIDEQFF,TGTGCCAGCAGCTTGGCTAGCGGGATAGACGAGCAGTTCTTC
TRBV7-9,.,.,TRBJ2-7,CASSFGHSYEQYF,TGTGCCAGCAGCTTCGGTCACTCCTACGAGCAGTACTTC
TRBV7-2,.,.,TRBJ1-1,CASSFAGMNTEAFF,TGTGCCAGCAGCTTCGCCGGGATGAACACTGAAGCTTTCTTT
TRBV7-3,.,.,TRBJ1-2,CASGGESYGYTF,TGTGCCAGCGGGGGGGAGAGCTATGGCTACACCTTC
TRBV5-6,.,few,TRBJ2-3,CASSLGHPDTQYF,TGTGCCAGCAGCCTAGGCCACCCAGATACGCAGTATTTT
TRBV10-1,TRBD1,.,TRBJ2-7,CARPRDRVREQYF,TGCGCCAGACCCCGGGACAGGGTAAGGGAGCAGTACTTC
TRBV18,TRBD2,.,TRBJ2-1,CASSPRAAGGNEQFF,TGTGCCAGCTCACCGAGGGCAGCGGGGGGCAATGAGCAGTTCTTC
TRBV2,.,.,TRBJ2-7,CASSEAKGGEQYF,TGTGCCAGCAGTGAAGCGAAGGGAGGCGAGCAGTACTTC
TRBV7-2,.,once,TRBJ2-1,CASSQAGPTYNEQFF,TGTGCCAGCAGCCAGGCGGGCCCGACTTACAATGAGCAGTTCTTC
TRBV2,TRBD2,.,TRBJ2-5,CASSVLAGGGETQYF,TGTGCCAGCAGTGTTCTAGCGGGGGGAGGGGAGACCCAGTACTTC
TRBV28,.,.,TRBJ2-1,CASTRGPYNEQFF,TGTGCCAGCACTAGAGGGCCATACAATGAGCAGTTCTTC
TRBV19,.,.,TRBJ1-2,CASSARDYGYTF,TGTGCCAGTAGTGCCAGGGACTATGGCTACACCTTC